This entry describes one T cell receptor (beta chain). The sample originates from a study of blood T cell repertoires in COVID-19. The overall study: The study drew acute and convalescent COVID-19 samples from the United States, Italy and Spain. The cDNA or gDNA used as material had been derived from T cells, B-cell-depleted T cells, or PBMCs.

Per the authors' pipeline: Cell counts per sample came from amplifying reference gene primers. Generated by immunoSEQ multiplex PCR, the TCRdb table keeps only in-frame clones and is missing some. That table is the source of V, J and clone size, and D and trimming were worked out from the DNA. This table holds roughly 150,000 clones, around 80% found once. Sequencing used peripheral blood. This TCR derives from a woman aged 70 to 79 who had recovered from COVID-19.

CDR3 nucleotide sequence: TGTGCCACCAGCAGAGATCGGGGGACTAGCGGCGGCACGCGGCAGTTCTTC. Its protein product is CATSRDRGTSGGTRQFF. The chain employs TRBV15 and TRBJ2-1, with 11 bases that match TRBD2. With V trimmed by 0 bases and J by 12 bases, 13 bases remained unmatched. The CDR3 length is 17 residues. In germline, CDR1 is LNHNV, CDR2 YYDKDF (reference sequence).